This T cell receptor (beta chain) was captured in a study of blood T cell repertoires in COVID-19. In the study overall: Acute and convalescent COVID-19 specimens originated in the United States, Italy and Spain.

Original analysis: Scientists estimated how many nucleated cells there were by amplifying reference gene primers. Sequencing used immunoSEQ multiplex PCR; TCRdb keeps in-frame clones, though not all of them. The DNA was the basis for D and trimming; V, J and clone size are from that table. The sample shows fewer than 100,000 clones, around 88% of them seen only once. The CDR3 extends over 14 amino acids. Germline-derived CDR1 and CDR2 are SEHNR and FQNEAQ (reference sequence). V dropped 1 base and J dropped 11; count of bases not matched to a gene: 6. The rearrangement uses TRBV7-9 and TRBJ1-4; 8 positions match TRBD1. Sequenced material: peripheral blood. The receptor was isolated from a man aged 55-75 years with acute or convalescent COVID-19. The DNA of the CDR3 is TGTGCCAGCAGCTTAGAGGACAGGGCTCGGAAACTGTTTTTT. Residues: CASSLEDRARKLFF.